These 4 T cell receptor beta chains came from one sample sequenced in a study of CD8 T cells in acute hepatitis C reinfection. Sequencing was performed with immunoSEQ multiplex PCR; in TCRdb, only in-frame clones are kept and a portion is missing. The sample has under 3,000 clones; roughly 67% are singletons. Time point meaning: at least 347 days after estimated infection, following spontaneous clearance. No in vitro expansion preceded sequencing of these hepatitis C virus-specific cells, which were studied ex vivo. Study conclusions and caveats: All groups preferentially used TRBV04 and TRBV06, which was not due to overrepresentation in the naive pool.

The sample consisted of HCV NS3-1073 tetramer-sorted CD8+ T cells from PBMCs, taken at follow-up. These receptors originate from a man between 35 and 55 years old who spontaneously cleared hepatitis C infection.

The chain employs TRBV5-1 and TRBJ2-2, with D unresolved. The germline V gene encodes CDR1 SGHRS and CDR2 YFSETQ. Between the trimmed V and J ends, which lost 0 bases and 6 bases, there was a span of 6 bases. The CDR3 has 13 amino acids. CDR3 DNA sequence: TGCGCCAGCAGCTTGGGTCAGGCCGGGGAGCTGTTTTTT. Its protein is CASSLGQAGELFF.

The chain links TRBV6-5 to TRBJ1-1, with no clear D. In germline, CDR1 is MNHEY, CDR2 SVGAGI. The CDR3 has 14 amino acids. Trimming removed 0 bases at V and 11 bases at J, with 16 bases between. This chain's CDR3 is CASSYSWAGVGAFF. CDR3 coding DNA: TGTGCCAGCAGTTACTCTTGGGCCGGGGTCGGGGCTTTCTTT.

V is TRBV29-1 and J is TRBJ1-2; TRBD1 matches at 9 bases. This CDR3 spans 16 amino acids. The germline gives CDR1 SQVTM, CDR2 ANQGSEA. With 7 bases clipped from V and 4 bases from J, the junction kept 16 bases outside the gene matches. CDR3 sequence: CSADNRDRVGGYGYTF. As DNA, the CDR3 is TGCAGCGCTGACAACCGGGACAGGGTGGGTGGCTATGGCTACACCTTC.

The CDR3 reads CASSQGASGANVLTF. In nucleotides, the CDR3 is TGCGCCAGCAGCCAAGGCGCCTCTGGGGCCAACGTCCTGACTTTC. The V and J genes are TRBV4-1 and TRBJ2-6; D is unresolved. The ends were cut back, 1 base at V and 0 bases at J, with 4 bases in the middle. The CDR3 covers 15 residues. Germline-derived CDR1 and CDR2 are MGHRA and YSYEKL.